The sequence of this T cell receptor beta chain was determined in a study of blood T cells in healthy people across ages. Using a J-beta primer mix together with a sample-barcoded 5' primer, a second PCR was run for about 6 to 11 cycles. Each CDR3 protein is one row after TCRdb ran MiXCR on the 5' RACE reads. The sample has approximately 1.5 million distinct CDR3 sequences; about 31% are singletons. Only a few counts were recorded for this clonotype. The sequence derives from a woman under 40 in good health. The sample was blood.

The CDR3 is CSASGAAPPNEQFF. The CDR3 bases are TGCAGTGCTAGTGGGGCGGCACCCCCAAATGAGCAGTTCTTC. J is TRBJ2-1 and V is TRBV20-1; maybe TRBD1 (5 bases). Germline assignment: CDR1 DFQATT and CDR2 SNEGSKA (reference sequence). This CDR3 is built from 14 residues. With 3 bases removed from V and 7 bases from J, the gap between germline ends came to 16 bases.